The 21 T cell receptor beta chains presented below share a single source sample, sequenced in a study of tumor and adjacent non-tumor tissue in lung cancer. No cell sorting was done before RNA was extracted from the tissue. The normal lung tissue was taken more than 3 cm from the tumor edge. The library came from three nested PCR rounds adapted from ARM-PCR protocols. TCRdb reanalysed the multiplex PCR reads using MiXCR and keeps one entry per CDR3 protein. The repertoire holds fewer than 75,000 distinct CDR3 sequences, more than 65% seen once, with over 35% in the top ten. Specimen: distant non-tumor lung tissue. The receptor source for this set is a man aged 55 to 70 with non-small cell lung cancer.

This clonotype was seen ten or more times. The chain has TRBV20-1 and TRBJ1-3, with D possibly TRBD1 on 6 matching bases. Deletions cut 6 bases from V and 0 bases from J, with 12 bases between. Looked up from germline, CDR1 is DFQATT and CDR2 is SNEGSKA (reference sequence). This CDR3 has 14 residues. The CDR3: CSAAGTTSGNTIYF. The CDR3 DNA sequence: TGCAGTGCAGCCGGGACAACCTCTGGAAACACCATATATTTT.

Comment on this clonotype: A single base separates this from a much larger clone, so it may be a read error. The chain employs TRBV7-3 and TRBJ2-1; D perhaps matches TRBD2 (6 bases). Trimming cost V 2 bases and J 8 bases, with 22 bases left between them. Germline CDR1 SGHTA, CDR2 FQGTGA. This CDR3 is 17 amino acids long. DNA for the CDR3: TGTGCCAGCAGCTTACCGATGGGAGGTCGGGGATACGATGAGCAGTTCTTC. The encoded protein is CASSLPMGGRGYDEQFF.

The V and J genes are TRBV25-1 and TRBJ2-7; D may be TRBD1 or TRBD2 (6 bases each). CDR1 is MGHDK and CDR2 is SYGVNS in the germline V gene. V dropped 11 bases and J dropped 8 bases, with 13 bases sitting between them. This CDR3 has 10 residues. The CDR3 loop reads CALGGHKQYF. CDR3 coding DNA: TGTGCCTTGGGGGGCCACAAGCAGTACTTC.

This clonotype was observed a few times. At one end the junction does not follow the germline gene, possibly because of a read error. The rearrangement uses TRBV12-3 or TRBV12-4 and TRBJ1-1; 8 nucleotides align to TRBD1. This CDR3 is built from 13 residues. The CDR3: CASSLTGGTEALF. CDR3 nucleotides: TGTGCCAGCAGTTTAACAGGGGGGACTGAGGCTCTCTTT.

This clonotype has only a few counts. The chain employs TRBV12-3 or TRBV12-4 and TRBJ1-5; D unclear. Deletions cut 5 bases from V and 1 base from J, with 6 bases between. The CDR3 totals 13 residues. The CDR3 DNA is TGTGCCAGCAGTCTGGCCAGCAATCAGCCCCAGCATTTT. Translating it yields CASSLASNQPQHF.

Turning to this clonotype: A much larger clone sits a single nucleotide away, making a read error possible. The rearrangement joins TRBV30 to TRBJ1-1, with TRBD1 identical over 11 bases. Germline V gene data show CDR1 as GTSNPN and CDR2 as SVGIG (reference sequence). The CDR3 contains 9 residues. In nucleotides, the CDR3 is TGTGACGGGGACAGGGGGGCTTTCTTT. Protein: CDGDRGAFF.

About this clonotype itself: Germline and junction disagree at one end, which may indicate a read error. The chain combines TRBV10-3 with TRBJ2-6; 11 nucleotides match TRBD2. Germline V CDR1 and CDR2: ENHRY, SYGVKD. The CDR3 sequence is 20 residues long. The CDR3 bases are TGTGCCATCAGTGATCATGGGACTAGCGGAAGGGACTCTGGGGCCAACGTCCCGACTTTC. Translating gives CAISDHGTSGRDSGANVPTF.

Concerning this clonotype itself: The junction and the germline gene differ at one end; a read error may be behind it. The chain recombines TRBV20-1 with TRBJ1-1; D gene ambiguous. Germline CDR1 DFQATT, CDR2 SNEGSKA (reference sequence). The length of the CDR3 is 14 residues. CDR3 in DNA: TGCAGTGCTCTTCCCGACGGAAAGCGCACTGGAGCTTTCTTT. Protein sequence: CSALPDGKRTGAFF.

With regard to this clonotype: A much larger clonotype is one base distant, so this may be a read error. Lacking the conserved final phenylalanine or tryptophan, this CDR3 likely reflects a read error. V usage is TRBV30 and J usage is TRBJ1-6; a possible D gene is TRBD1 (6 bases). The CDR3 runs to 18 residues. The germline CDR1 and CDR2 sequences are GTSNPN and SVGIG (reference sequence). The V gene lost 0 bases and the J gene lost 7 bases, with 22 bases spanning the gap. Here the CDR3 reads CAWSVPAGDTTLNSPLHY. The CDR3, as DNA: TGTGCCTGGAGTGTACCTGCAGGGGACACAACCCTCAATTCACCCCTCCACTAT.

As concerns this clonotype: One junction end does not reproduce the germline sequence, and a read error may be involved. This sequence joins TRBV5-1 and TRBJ2-5; 8 positions match TRBD2. Germline V CDR1 and CDR2: SGHRS, YFSETQ. The CDR3 covers 19 residues. CDR3 DNA: TGCGCCAGCAGCTTGTACCCCAGCGGGAGAGGTCTAAATCAAGAGACCCACTACTTC. The encoded protein is CASSLYPSGRGLNQETHYF.

This clonotype came up once. The conserved phenylalanine or tryptophan is not found at the CDR3 terminus, so this likely reflects a read error. V is TRBV28 and J is TRBJ2-7; possibly TRBD1 for D (6 bases). V was pared by 5 bases and J by 7 bases, with 18 bases between. This CDR3 comprises 14 residues. Germline V gives CDR1 MDHEN, CDR2 SYDVKM. The DNA of the CDR3 is TGTGCCAGCAGTGCTTCCGGGACAACATATGAGCAGTACTTA. It yields the protein CASSASGTTYEQYL.

This clonotype was counted once. The CDR3 does not end in the conserved phenylalanine or tryptophan, so this is likely a read error. V usage is TRBV6-6 and J usage is TRBJ2-7, with D unresolved. Germline V gene lookup returns CDR1 MNHNY and CDR2 SVGAGI (reference sequence). Trimming stripped 2 bases from V and 9 bases from J, with 17 bases between. The CDR3 contains 14 residues. The CDR3 DNA reads as TGTGCCAGCAGTTACGGGGTTCCCCCTAACACGCAGTACTCC. Translation: CASSYGVPPNTQYS.

This clonotype was seen a handful of times. Sequence at one end of the junction differs from germline and may be a read error. The V call is TRBV12-3 or TRBV12-4, the J call TRBJ2-5; 7 bases agree with TRBD2. The CDR3 is made up of 14 amino acids. The DNA for the CDR3 is TGCGACAGCCGCTCGGGACTACCGGAGGAGACCCAGTACTTC. Translating gives CDSRSGLPEETQYF.

To note about this clonotype: A much larger clone differs by one base, so this may be a read error. The V and J genes are TRBV7-3 and TRBJ2-1; D is tentatively TRBD1 or TRBD2 (6 bases each). Germline assignment: CDR1 SGHTA and CDR2 FQGTGA. The CDR3 is 18 amino acids. The CDR3: CSSSLIGGLPKDYNEQFF. As DNA, the CDR3 is TGTTCCAGCAGCTTAATAGGGGGACTCCCCAAGGACTACAATGAGCAGTTCTTC.

About this clonotype itself: The junction shows a germline mismatch at one end, possibly a read error. This chain uses TRBV6-5 with TRBJ1-2; 7 bases align to TRBD1. The CDR3 is 14 amino acids. Per germline, CDR1 MNHEY and CDR2 SVGAGI. CDR3 in DNA: TGTGCCAGCGGAGGGACAGTAGCCAACTACGGCTACACCTTC. It yields the protein CASGGTVANYGYTF.

Comment on this clonotype: At one boundary the junction diverges from the germline segment, which might be a read error. V and J are TRBV19 and TRBJ2-3, with 7 bases identical to TRBD2. In germline, CDR1 is LNHDA, CDR2 SQIVND (reference sequence). This CDR3 is built from 12 residues. This CDR3 reads CASGGVPDTHCF. CDR3 coding DNA: TGTGCCAGTGGGGGGGTCCCAGATACGCACTGTTTT.

Details on this clonotype: No conserved phenylalanine or tryptophan ends this CDR3, so it is likely a read error. The CDR3 DNA is TGTGCCAACAGCAAAGACACGTACCAAGAGATCCAGTACTAC. Protein sequence: CANSKDTYQEIQYY. The chain joins TRBV11-1 to TRBJ2-5, with D unresolved. The CDR3 length is 14 residues. CDR1 is SGHAT and CDR2 is FQDESV in the germline V gene (reference sequence).

As regards this clonotype: The CDR3 does not end in the conserved phenylalanine or tryptophan, so this is likely a read error. V is TRBV28 and J is TRBJ1-5; D uncertain. Trimming left V 9 bases short and J 5 bases short, with 17 bases between. Germline V gene sequence: CDR1 MDHEN, CDR2 SYDVKM. The CDR3 sequence is 14 residues long. CDR3 amino acids: CASSHGGEDQPQHL. The CDR3 nucleotides are TGTGCCAGTTCCCACGGAGGAGAGGATCAGCCCCAGCATTTA.

This clonotype was counted ten times or more. The junction differs from germline at one of its ends, possibly a read error. The genes are TRBV6-6 and TRBJ2-7; 7 nucleotides match TRBD1. CDR1 MNHNY and CDR2 SVGAGI come from the germline V gene (reference sequence). CDR3 length: 13 residues. CDR3 in DNA: TGTGCCAGCAGTTCCCCGACGCCGGGACAGCCAAGCTTC. Encoded protein: CASSSPTPGQPSF.

This chain links TRBV13 with TRBJ1-2; TRBD1 might be the D (5 bases). The V gene's germline CDR1 is PRHDT and CDR2 FYEKMQ (reference sequence). The CDR3 has 15 amino acids. Deletions cut 5 bases from V and 5 bases from J, with 18 bases between. In DNA form, the CDR3 reads TGTGCCAGCAGCCACAGAGGACAAGGGAAATATGGCTACACCTTC. Residues: CASSHRGQGKYGYTF. Based on the CDR3 plus reference TRBV13 and TRBJ1-2, the full variable domain is AAGVIQSPRHLIKEKRETATLKCYPIPRHDTVYWYQQGPGQDPQFLISFYEKMQSDKGSIPDRFSAQQFSDYHSELNMSSLELGDSALYFCASSHRGQGKYGYTFGSGTRLTVV.

This sequence joins TRBV29-1 and TRBJ2-1, with TRBD2 matching over 11 bases. Losses at the gene ends were 7 bases for V and 9 bases for J; bases not matched to a gene: 11. The CDR3 consists of 14 residues. The germline gives CDR1 SQVTM, CDR2 ANQGSEA. The CDR3 sequence: CSDGLAGRFSEQFF. Written as DNA, the CDR3 is TGCAGCGATGGACTAGCGGGCCGCTTCAGTGAGCAGTTCTTC.